These 27 T cell receptor beta chains came from one sample sequenced in a study of prognosis after radiotherapy for stage I lung cancer. The TCR beta CDR3 region was amplified from genomic DNA, with two rounds of multiplex PCR being used for the amplification. The first PCR round targeted every TRBV and TRBJ gene with specific primers. TCRdb itself ran the multiplex PCR reads through MiXCR, one entry per CDR3 protein. Of about 13,000 distinct CDR3 sequences in the sample, approximately 45% were seen once. Specimen: PBMCs, collected before or after stereotactic body radiation therapy (not recorded which). These receptors all come from a donor over 45 with non-small cell lung cancer.

This clonotype appeared many times. Compared with germline, one end of the junction differs, possibly owing to a read error. The chain uses TRBV27 and TRBJ2-3, with D possibly TRBD2 on 5 matching bases. This CDR3 is built from 13 residues. Germline assignment: CDR1 MNHEY and CDR2 SMNVEV (reference sequence). The CDR3 DNA is TGTGCCAGCAATTTATCGGGAAGAGATACGCAGTATTTT. Protein product: CASNLSGRDTQYF.

V is TRBV28 and J is TRBJ2-1; D is undetermined. Trimming took 3 bases from V and 4 from J, leaving 13 bases between them. Germline assignment: CDR1 MDHEN and CDR2 SYDVKM. There are 15 residues in the CDR3. This chain's CDR3 is CASSLTIWLYNEQFF. In DNA form, the CDR3 reads TGTGCCAGCAGTTTGACCATCTGGTTATACAATGAGCAGTTCTTC.

Of note for this clonotype: One base away lies a much larger clone, so this may be a sequencing read error. The rearrangement uses TRBV6-2 or TRBV6-3 and TRBJ2-5; TRBD1 matches at 7 bases. CDR3 size: 15 residues. Germline V lookup: CDR1 MNHEY, CDR2 SVGEGT. The CDR3 sequence: CASSYTRTGQETKYF. CDR3 bases: TGTGCCAGCAGTTACACCCGGACAGGCCAAGAGACCAAGTACTTC.

This clonotype was observed once. This chain joins TRBV19 and TRBJ1-2; no clear D gene. CDR3 length: 11 amino acids. V gave up 3 bases and J gave up 4 bases, with 3 bases separating them. Germline V gene sequence: CDR1 LNHDA, CDR2 SQIVND (reference sequence). Here the CDR3 reads CASSIAYGYTF. The CDR3 DNA reads TGTGCCAGTAGTATCGCCTATGGCTACACCTTC.

This chain uses TRBV7-9 with TRBJ1-3, with a tentative D call TRBD1 (6 bases). This CDR3 has 15 residues. The V gene lost 5 bases and the J gene lost 2 bases, with 13 bases spanning the gap. The germline CDR1 and CDR2 sequences are SEHNR and FQNEAQ (reference sequence). The CDR3 coding sequence is TGTGCCAGCAGCGAGGGGGGCAATCCTGGAAACACCATATATTTT. Protein: CASSEGGNPGNTIYF.

Worth noting for this clonotype: At one end, the junction sequence differs from germline, possibly due to a read error. The J gene is TRBJ1-2, the V gene TRBV2, with D possibly TRBD1 on 5 matching bases. Looked up from germline, CDR1 is SNHLY and CDR2 is FYNNEI. The length of the CDR3 is 15 residues. In DNA, the CDR3 is TGTGCCAGCATGAGGGACGGAGGGACCCACTATTGCTACACCTTC. Residues: CASMRDGGTHYCYTF.

This clonotype was recorded a few times. One base away lies a much larger clone, so this may be a sequencing read error. The rearrangement uses TRBV11-2 and TRBJ2-7; D is uncertain. The CDR3 covers 13 residues. In germline, CDR1 is SGHAT, CDR2 FQNNGV. CDR3 sequence: CASSSAAVYDQYF. As DNA, the CDR3 is TGTGCCAGCAGCTCCGCGGCGGTCTACGATCAGTACTTC.

This clonotype was seen repeatedly, ten times or more. This chain uses TRBV5-1 with TRBJ1-1, with 7 bases matching TRBD1. The germline V gene has CDR1 SGHRS and CDR2 YFSETQ. The length of the CDR3 is 14 residues. V gave up 4 bases and J gave up 6 bases; unmatched junction bases: 9. CDR3 in DNA: TGCGCCAGCAGCCCGGGACAGATGGGGGCTGAAGCTTTCTTT. Amino acids: CASSPGQMGAEAFF.

This clonotype was counted many times. CDR3 protein: CARSLVETELASGTEAFF. CDR3 nucleotide sequence: TGTGCCAGATCCCTTGTGGAGACAGAATTAGCGTCGGGCACTGAAGCTTTCTTT. The gene calls are TRBV5-8 and TRBJ1-1, with D perhaps matching TRBD1 (5 bases). The CDR3 has 18 amino acids. Looked up from germline, CDR1 is SGHTS and CDR2 is YDEGEE. V was pared by 8 bases and J by 4 bases, with 30 bases between.

The chain employs TRBV2 and TRBJ2-2; D remains unclear. The CDR3 contains 16 residues. The V and J ends lost 3 bases and 2 bases respectively, with 13 bases between them. In germline, CDR1 is SNHLY, CDR2 FYNNEI. The CDR3 here is CASSERAWRNTGELFF. The CDR3 coding sequence is TGTGCCAGCAGTGAGCGTGCATGGAGAAACACCGGGGAGCTGTTTTTT.

The chain couples TRBV7-2 to TRBJ2-7; 11 bases match TRBD2. Trimming at V came to 4 bases and at J to 4 bases, leaving 6 bases not matched to a gene. The CDR3 is made up of 15 amino acids. Germline V gene lookup returns CDR1 SGHTA and CDR2 FQGNSA. Here the CDR3 reads CASSWVAGGQYEQYF. CDR3 bases: TGTGCCAGCAGCTGGGTAGCGGGGGGGCAGTACGAGCAGTACTTC.

Worth noting for this clonotype: A read error may explain this, as a much larger clone is one base away. The chain couples TRBV20-1 to TRBJ2-7; 10 nucleotides line up with TRBD2. Germline CDR1 is DFQATT and CDR2 is SNEGSKA (reference sequence). This CDR3 has 17 residues. CDR3 DNA: TGCAGTGCTAGTCGTCTAGCGGGAGCCCCAAGCTCCTACGGGCAGTACTTC. This codes for CSASRLAGAPSSYGQYF.

Judged by abundance, this clonotype is medium-sized. This chain uses TRBV6-1 with TRBJ2-7, with 9 bases identical to TRBD1. Trimming took 6 bases from V and 2 from J; bases not matched to a gene: 5. This CDR3 contains 14 residues. The germline V gene has CDR1 MNHNS and CDR2 SASEGT. CDR3 amino acids: CASRGTGRPYEQYF. CDR3 DNA sequence: TGTGCCAGCAGGGGGACAGGGCGGCCCTACGAGCAGTACTTC.

This clonotype was observed many times. The chain links TRBV9 to TRBJ1-2; D is perhaps TRBD1 (5 bases). Trimming took 0 bases from V and 6 from J, leaving 12 bases between them. CDR1 and CDR2 from the germline V gene are SGDLS and YYNGEE. The length of the CDR3 is 14 residues. The DNA for the CDR3 is TGTGCCAGCAGCGTAGGTGTCAGGGAGGATGGCTACACCTTC. Protein sequence: CASSVGVREDGYTF. Together with reference TRBV9 and TRBJ1-2, the CDR3 gives the full variable domain: DSGVTQTPKHLITATGQRVTLRCSPRSGDLSVYWYQQSLDQGLQFLIQYYNGEERAKGNILERFSAQQFPDLHSELNLSSLELGDSALYFCASSVGVREDGYTFGSGTRLTVV.

The V gene is TRBV3-1, the J gene TRBJ2-7; no firm D call. This CDR3 is built from 17 residues. CDR1 and CDR2 from the germline V gene are LGHDT and YNNKEL (reference sequence). Trimming stripped 0 bases from V and 1 base from J, with 16 bases between. The DNA of the CDR3 is TGTGCCAGCAGCCAAGACCTAACCCGTACACCTTCCTACGAGCAGTACTTC. Translated: CASSQDLTRTPSYEQYF.

This clonotype was found many times. The chain links TRBV10-3 to TRBJ2-1, with a weak D call TRBD2 (8 bases). CDR1 is ENHRY, CDR2 SYGVKD, per germline. There are 16 residues in the CDR3. V was cut by 3 bases and J by 12 bases, with 24 bases left in between. The CDR3 DNA reads TGTGCCATCAGTGACCCACAGGGGAGCGGGAGTTCTGTGCAGTTCTTC. Translation: CAISDPQGSGSSVQFF.

Of note for this clonotype: A far larger clone differs by one base, so this is likely a read error. The CDR3 is CASITSGTSGSWDEQFF. The DNA for the CDR3 is TGTGCCAGCATTACCTCCGGGACTAGCGGGAGTTGGGATGAGCAGTTCTTC. The chain has TRBV6-1 and TRBJ2-5; TRBD2 matches 14 bases. The DNA end lines up better with TRBJ2-1; the J call may be wrong. The CDR3 covers 17 residues. Germline V lookup: CDR1 MNHNS, CDR2 SASEGT.

With respect to this clonotype: Just one base apart from a much larger clone, this may be a read error. The chain is built from TRBV5-4 and TRBJ1-1; 9 positions match TRBD1. The CDR3 consists of 13 residues. Germline loops: CDR1 SGHNT, CDR2 YYREEE (reference sequence). Here the CDR3 reads CASSLGQGSESFF. The CDR3 nucleotides read TGTGCCAGCAGCCTAGGACAGGGGTCTGAATCTTTCTTT.

This clonotype was detected ten times or more. The chain recombines TRBV15 with TRBJ1-4; D gene unclear. Trimming stripped 0 bases from V and 0 bases from J, with 8 bases between. Germline V gene sequence: CDR1 LNHNV, CDR2 YYDKDF (reference sequence). The CDR3 loop spans 16 amino acids. The CDR3 sequence: CATSRDLEATNEKLFF. The CDR3, as DNA: TGTGCCACCAGCAGAGATCTTGAAGCAACTAATGAAAAACTGTTTTTT.

This clonotype was detected many times. V and J are TRBV11-2 and TRBJ2-5; D perhaps matches TRBD1 (6 bases). V dropped 4 bases and J dropped 3 bases, with 15 bases sitting between them. This CDR3 comprises 15 residues. Germline lookup yields CDR1 SGHAT and CDR2 FQNNGV. The CDR3 here is CASSSGQTYEETQYF. Here the CDR3 DNA reads TGTGCCAGCAGCTCTGGACAGACCTACGAAGAGACCCAGTACTTC. The full variable domain, with the rest looked up from reference TRBV11-2 and TRBJ2-5, is EAGVAQSPRYKIIEKRQSVAFWCNPISGHATLYWYQQILGQGPKLLIQFQNNGVVDDSQLPKDRFSAERLKGVDSTLKIQPAKLEDSAVYLCASSSGQTYEETQYFGPGTRLLVL.

Notes on this clonotype: It is likely a read error: a sequence one base away is far more abundant. The rearrangement joins TRBV6-4 to TRBJ2-7; D is undetermined. The germline V gene has CDR1 MRHNA and CDR2 SNTAGT. CDR3 length equals 15 residues. In DNA form, the CDR3 reads TGTGCCAGCAGTGAAGCGCCTAGATCTCTGTACGATCAGTACTTC. Translation gives CASSEAPRSLYDQYF.

Concerning this clonotype itself: A much larger clone lies one base from this, so it may be a read error. V gene TRBV20-1 combines with J gene TRBJ2-3; D possibly corresponds to TRBD2 (5 bases). In germline, CDR1 is DFQATT, CDR2 SNEGSKA (reference sequence). Trimming removed 6 bases from V and 2 bases from J, with 18 bases in between. This CDR3 has 15 amino acids. CDR3 sequence: CSATRTHGPTDTQYF. In nucleotides, the CDR3 is TGCAGTGCCACGAGGACTCATGGCCCCACAGATACGCAGTATTTT.

V is TRBV20-1 and J is TRBJ2-7; tentative D call: TRBD2 (5 bases). V was shortened by 3 bases and J by 6 bases, with 15 bases between the two germline ends. The CDR3 has 13 amino acids. The germline gives CDR1 DFQATT, CDR2 SNEGSKA (reference sequence). The CDR3 protein is CSASPRLFAEQYF. The CDR3 DNA reads as TGCAGTGCTAGTCCCCGACTATTTGCCGAGCAGTACTTC.

There are many counts of this clonotype. The chain recombines TRBV5-6 with TRBJ2-3, with D possibly being TRBD1 (5 bases). V lost 2 bases to trimming and J lost 0 bases, with 16 bases between them. The CDR3 covers 17 residues. Germline values: CDR1 SGHDT, CDR2 YYEEEE. The CDR3 reads CASSFSPADISTDTQYF. The CDR3 bases are TGTGCCAGCAGCTTTTCCCCGGCGGACATTAGCACAGATACGCAGTATTTT.

This chain uses TRBV5-1 with TRBJ2-2; 7 bases map to TRBD1. The J segment lost 8 bases and the V segment lost 3 bases, leaving 4 bases of the junction unmatched. The length of the CDR3 is 13 residues. Germline CDR1 and CDR2: SGHRS and YFSETQ. CDR3 DNA sequence: TGCGCCAGCAGCTCGGACAGGCCGGGGGAGCTGTTTTTT. Encoded protein: CASSSDRPGELFF. The whole variable domain, filled in from reference TRBV5-1 and TRBJ2-2, reads KAGVTQTPRYLIKTRGQQVTLSCSPISGHRSVSWYQQTPGQGLQFLFEYFSETQRNKGNFPGRFSGRQFSNSRSEMNVSTLELGDSALYLCASSSDRPGELFFGEGSRLTVL.

This clonotype was seen more than once but under ten times. This likely came from a read error, as a far larger clone is one base away. The chain links TRBV6-6 to TRBJ2-1, with TRBD2 as a possible D gene (7 bases). The CDR3 extends over 16 amino acids. Germline lookup yields CDR1 MNHNY and CDR2 SVGAGI (reference sequence). V lost 6 bases and J lost 4, with 19 bases in between. CDR3 DNA: TGTGCCAGCAGCCCTTCTTCAAGGGGGGGTTACAATGAGCAGTTCTTC. Translating it yields CASSPSSRGGYNEQFF.

This clonotype was detected many times. The rearrangement links TRBV20-1 to TRBJ1-1, with D possibly TRBD1 on 5 matching bases. Trimming stripped 4 bases from V and 6 bases from J, with 24 bases between. Germline V CDR1 and CDR2: DFQATT, SNEGSKA (reference sequence). This CDR3 region has 16 residues. The CDR3 protein is CSAIIAGRRSGAEAFF. CDR3 bases: TGCAGTGCTATTATCGCAGGTCGAAGGTCGGGGGCTGAAGCTTTCTTT.